These 17 T cell receptor beta chains originate from one sample sequenced in a study of shared clonotypes between healthy human individuals. CD45RO-negative, CCR7-positively selected cells formed the naive CD8 fraction, excluding terminally differentiated effector memory CD45RA+ cells. Produced via immunoSEQ multiplex PCR; TCRdb's table is partial and in-frame only. There are 650,000 to 800,000 clones in the sample; about 90% occur only once, and approximately 22% lies in the top ten. The sequenced material came from naive CD8+ T cells sorted from blood. The receptors originated from a young man in good health.

The count of this clone is one. Other DNA sequences in this specimen translate into the identical CDR3. V gene TRBV29-1 combines with J gene TRBJ2-7, with D maybe TRBD1 (6 bases). The V gene lost 2 bases and the J gene lost 2 bases, with 10 bases spanning the gap. The CDR3 spans 13 residues. The germline V gene has CDR1 SQVTM and CDR2 ANQGSEA. Here the CDR3 DNA reads TGCAGCGTTGAACAGGACAGACCCTACGAGCAGTACTTC. It yields the protein CSVEQDRPYEQYF.

The chain couples TRBV5-1 to TRBJ1-6, with TRBD1 matching over 9 bases. The CDR3 is 14 residues long. V trimming: 5 bases; J trimming: 6 bases; junction bases outside the gene matches: 3. Germline CDR1 and CDR2: SGHRS and YFSETQ. CDR3 sequence reads: CASRTGQGNSPLHF. The CDR3 coding sequence is TGCGCCAGCAGGACGGGACAGGGTAATTCACCCCTCCACTTT.

The chain carries TRBV7-6 and TRBJ1-1; 9 bases line up with TRBD1. V was pared by 2 bases and J by 0 bases, with 4 bases of the junction left unmatched. This CDR3 is built from 16 residues. Germline V gene lookup returns CDR1 SGHVS and CDR2 FNYEAQ. The CDR3 nucleotides read TGTGCCAGCAGCTTAAGACAGGGGGGGATGAACACTGAAGCTTTCTTT. It translates to CASSLRQGGMNTEAFF.

For this clone: The same CDR3 can be traced to other DNA sequences in this sample. The CDR3 DNA follows: TGTGCCAGCAGCTTAGGACCTTCCTACGAGCAGTACTTC. Protein: CASSLGPSYEQYF. This chain joins TRBV11-2 and TRBJ2-7; D gene uncertain. Germline V CDR1 and CDR2: SGHAT, FQNNGV. The CDR3 consists of 13 residues. V was trimmed by 1 base and J by 1 base, leaving 5 bases between them.

The V gene is TRBV4-1, the J gene TRBJ2-7; no firm D call. CDR1 is MGHRA, CDR2 YSYEKL, per germline. This CDR3 has 15 amino acids. With 1 base removed from V and 4 bases from J, the gap between germline ends came to 14 bases. The CDR3 loop reads CASSQGSGNTYEQYF. In nucleotides, the CDR3 is TGCGCCAGCAGCCAAGGATCCGGAAATACTTACGAGCAGTACTTC.

V usage is TRBV18 and J usage is TRBJ2-1; the D gene could be TRBD1 or TRBD2 (6 bases each). The CDR3 sequence is 16 residues long. Germline loops: CDR1 KGHSH, CDR2 LQKENI. Trimming pared 0 bases from V and 0 bases from J, leaving 9 bases between. DNA for the CDR3: TGTGCCAGCTCACCACCGTCGGGGGCCTCCTACAATGAGCAGTTCTTC. Protein: CASSPPSGASYNEQFF. The complete variable domain, with remaining parts taken from reference TRBV18 and TRBJ2-1, reads NAGVMQNPRHLVRRRGQEARLRCSPMKGHSHVYWYRQLPEEGLKFMVYLQKENIIDESGMPKERFSAEFPKEGPSILRIQQVVRGDSAAYFCASSPPSGASYNEQFFGPGTRLTVL.

The rearrangement links TRBV11-2 to TRBJ2-7; D call uncertain. CDR1 and CDR2 (germline): SGHAT, FQNNGV. V was shortened by 5 bases and J by 4 bases, with 15 bases between the two germline ends. This CDR3 is 14 amino acids long. CDR3 nucleotide sequence: TGTGCCAGCAGCGGTATGGGGTACCCTTACGAGCAGTACTTC. Protein sequence: CASSGMGYPYEQYF.

V gene TRBV11-2 combines with J gene TRBJ2-4; possible D gene TRBD1, 5 bases. The CDR3 is 16 amino acids. Trimming shortened V by 1 base and J by 6 bases, and 16 bases separated the two germline ends. Germline V gene sequence: CDR1 SGHAT, CDR2 FQNNGV. CDR3 sequence: CASSLGRGEITNIQYF. The DNA of the CDR3 is TGTGCCAGCAGCTTAGGAAGGGGCGAAATAACAAACATTCAGTACTTC.

V and J are TRBV7-9 and TRBJ1-1, with D tentatively TRBD1 (5 bases). Germline CDR1 is SEHNR and CDR2 is FQNEAQ (reference sequence). Trimming removed 5 bases from V and 5 bases from J, with 9 bases in between. The CDR3 spans 12 residues. The CDR3 DNA reads as TGTGCCAGCAGCCTGACAGCAACTGAAGCTTTCTTT. This sequence encodes CASSLTATEAFF.

About this clone itself: One junction end disagrees with the germline gene, perhaps due to a read error. The chain couples TRBV5-4 to TRBJ2-2; D perhaps matches TRBD1 (5 bases). CDR1 and CDR2 (germline): SGHNT, YYREEE (reference sequence). This CDR3 comprises 14 residues. This CDR3 reads CASTLTENTGELFF. DNA for the CDR3: TGTGCCAGCACCTTGACAGAGAACACCGGGGAGCTGTTTTTT.

The rearrangement joins TRBV19 to TRBJ2-7; weak D call: TRBD2 (6 bases). Germline CDR1 reads LNHDA; CDR2 reads SQIVND (reference sequence). This CDR3 comprises 15 residues. Trimming took 3 bases from V and 0 from J, leaving 12 bases between them. The CDR3 DNA is TGTGCCAGTAGTATCTATTTCGGGAGCTCCTACGAGCAGTACTTC. Its translation is CASSIYFGSSYEQYF.

The rearrangement uses TRBV6-1 and TRBJ2-5; D perhaps matches TRBD2 (6 bases). Per the germline V gene, CDR1 is MNHNS and CDR2 is SASEGT. V lost 1 base and J 6 bases, leaving 12 bases between the germline ends. The CDR3 loop spans 14 amino acids. This CDR3 is CASSEGSGGKTQYF. CDR3 DNA sequence: TGTGCCAGCAGTGAAGGTAGCGGAGGGAAGACCCAGTACTTC.

Remarks on this clone: One end of the junction varies from germline; a read error may be responsible. The same CDR3 arises from other DNA sequences in this sample as well. This rearrangement joins TRBV15 to TRBJ2-1; perhaps TRBD2 as D (5 bases). In germline, CDR1 is LNHNV, CDR2 YYDKDF (reference sequence). The CDR3 loop spans 12 amino acids. The CDR3 reads CATSRGYNEQFF. CDR3 nucleotides: TGTGCCACCAGTAGAGGGTACAATGAGCAGTTCTTC.

V usage is TRBV4-1 and J usage is TRBJ2-7; tentative D call: TRBD2 (6 bases). Germline V gene lookup returns CDR1 MGHRA and CDR2 YSYEKL. The CDR3 is made up of 17 amino acids. V lost 2 bases and J lost 7, with 24 bases in between. CDR3 protein: CASSQRAGTPPTQEQYF. In DNA, the CDR3 is TGCGCCAGCAGCCAAAGGGCGGGGACTCCACCTACCCAGGAGCAGTACTTC.

This rearrangement joins TRBV4-1 to TRBJ2-7; D is unclear. V gave up 4 bases and J gave up 1 base, with 11 bases separating them. The V gene's germline CDR1 is MGHRA and CDR2 YSYEKL. The CDR3 has 14 amino acids. The CDR3 loop reads CASSPSGISYEQYF. CDR3 nucleotides: TGCGCCAGCAGCCCGAGTGGCATTTCCTACGAGCAGTACTTC.

J is TRBJ2-5 and V is TRBV2; a weak D match, TRBD2 (5 bases). Trimming took off 5 bases at V and 0 bases at J, with 13 bases between the two ends. Germline V CDR1 and CDR2: SNHLY, FYNNEI. CDR3 length equals 15 residues. The CDR3 sequence is CASSKTKGYQETQYF. The CDR3 nucleotides read TGTGCCAGCAGTAAGACTAAAGGGTACCAAGAGACCCAGTACTTC.

This rearrangement joins TRBV11-2 to TRBJ2-5; D is ambiguous. The CDR3 is 12 amino acids. The V gene's germline CDR1 is SGHAT and CDR2 FQNNGV. V was trimmed by 4 bases and J by 5 bases, leaving 8 bases between them. The CDR3, as DNA: TGTGCCAGCAGCTCTCAATGGGAGACCCAGTACTTC. Protein product: CASSSQWETQYF.